The present entry profiles one T cell receptor beta chain with its context. The V gene end was trimmed by 6 bases and the J gene end by 3 bases; junction bases not matched to a gene: 9. Germline CDR1 reads DFQATT; CDR2 reads SNEGSKA (reference sequence). The CDR3 has 16 residues. TCRdb re-derived calls from the multiplex PCR reads in MiXCR, one entry per CDR3 protein. The sample yields more than 50,000 distinct CDR3 sequences, roughly 44% seen once. This specimen belongs to a study of breast tumors, draining lymph nodes, adjacent tissues. The chain recombines TRBV20-1 with TRBJ2-5; 14 nucleotides agree with TRBD2. The sequenced sample was breast tumor tissue. The TCR originated in a female donor with breast cancer. Some clones in this sample may be carry-over from other donors' samples. The CDR3 loop is CSATGLAGGFKETQYF. Here the CDR3 DNA reads TGCAGTGCCACAGGACTAGCGGGAGGTTTCAAAGAGACCCAGTACTTC.